Each of the 6 T cell receptor beta chains below was sequenced from the same sample in a study of molecular identifiers for immune sequencing clone quantification. MiXCR, run by TCRdb on the PCR reads, gives a single entry per CDR3 protein. Counted here are around 470,000 distinct CDR3 sequences, roughly 23% occurring once; the ten biggest clones make up 0.7% to 1%. Input material: naive CD8+ T cells from blood, with Jurkat cell RNA spiked in. Noted subset: FACS-sorted CD8+CD4-CCR7+CD45RA+ naive T cells. Receptors were obtained from a human donor in good health. Some libraries in this study had Jurkat cell RNA spiked in.

A few counts support this clonotype. The chain links TRBV6-1 to TRBJ2-7; 8 bases agree with TRBD1. V shed 6 bases and J 0 bases; nucleotides not matched to a gene: 7. CDR3 size: 15 residues. CDR1 is MNHNS, CDR2 SASEGT, per germline. CDR3 amino acids: CASREWTGHSYEQYF. CDR3 bases: TGTGCCAGCAGAGAATGGACAGGGCACTCCTACGAGCAGTACTTC.

This clonotype was picked up many times. The rearrangement uses TRBV29-1 and TRBJ2-7, with D possibly being TRBD1 or TRBD2 (5 bases each). Looked up from germline, CDR1 is SQVTM and CDR2 is ANQGSEA. The V end was cut by 6 bases, the J end by 2 bases, with 14 bases between. The CDR3 extends over 13 amino acids. The CDR3 bases are TGCAGCGTGTTGGGGGACCGCACCTACGAGCAGTACTTC. This sequence encodes CSVLGDRTYEQYF.

This clonotype was seen repeatedly, ten times or more. The chain recombines TRBV4-1 with TRBJ1-3, with D unclear. The CDR3 has 15 amino acids. Germline V gives CDR1 MGHRA, CDR2 YSYEKL. V was cut by 0 bases and J by 9 bases, with 15 bases left in between. The CDR3 DNA reads TGCGCCAGCAGCCAAGAAGTTCCGGGTTTCGGCACCATATATTTT. Protein: CASSQEVPGFGTIYF.

This clonotype was seen many times. The chain couples TRBV27 to TRBJ2-7; TRBD2 matches 7 bases. The germline CDR1 and CDR2 sequences are MNHEY and SMNVEV (reference sequence). This CDR3 region has 15 residues. V gave up 7 bases and J gave up 5 bases; unmatched junction bases: 14. The CDR3 nucleotides read TGTGCCAGCAACGACGGGCCAGCGGGGCCCCACGAGCAGTACTTC. Protein: CASNDGPAGPHEQYF.

The chain links TRBV19 to TRBJ2-3; weak D call: TRBD2 (6 bases). The CDR3 sequence is 16 residues long. The V and J ends lost 0 bases and 4 bases respectively, with 14 bases between them. Per germline, CDR1 LNHDA and CDR2 SQIVND (reference sequence). CDR3 sequence: CASSIDRSGVADTQYF. In nucleotides, the CDR3 is TGTGCCAGTAGTATAGACCGTAGCGGAGTCGCAGATACGCAGTATTTT.

This clonotype appeared many times. The chain employs TRBV28 and TRBJ2-7; 7 bases line up with TRBD2. Germline CDR1 is MDHEN and CDR2 is SYDVKM. The CDR3 loop spans 14 amino acids. The V segment lost 4 bases and the J segment 0 bases; nucleotides outside the gene matches: 3. The CDR3 is CASSSRDYSYEQYF. DNA for the CDR3: TGTGCCAGCAGTTCACGGGACTACTCCTACGAGCAGTACTTC.